These T cell receptor beta chains were read from a single sample in a study of radiotherapy plus CTLA-4 blockade in lung cancer. Measured with immunoSEQ multiplex PCR; TCRdb has only the in-frame clones, and not every one. This sample has some 110,000 clones, with over 75% found just once. The source material was peripheral blood, sampled from a patient treated with radiotherapy plus ipilimumab. These TCRs come from a human donor with non-small cell lung cancer that progressed on radiotherapy plus ipilimumab. Some clones in this sample may be carry-over from other donors' samples. CDR3s include the opening cysteine and the closing phenylalanine or tryptophan. D genes are given only for firm matches. Clone size is stated in some rows and not others, as once, few, many or a class when expanded.

once,NA,TRBJ1-1,TRBV5-1,TGCGCCAGCAGCTCTCTAATAGAACAGGGATCAGACACTGAAGCTTTCTTT,CASSSLIEQGSDTEAFF
NA,NA,TRBJ2-2,TRBV5-6,TGTGCCAGCAGTTCGCGGCACCGGGCCAACACCGGGGAGCTGTTTTTT,CASSSRHRANTGELFF
NA,TRBD2,TRBJ2-4,TRBV27,TGTGCCAGCAGGAGAGAGCGGGGGGTCAAAAACATTCAGTACTTC,CASRRERGVKNIQYF
NA,TRBD1,TRBJ1-6,TRBV7-2,TGTGCCAGCAGCCCGGACAGGGCATATTCACCCCTCCACTTT,CASSPDRAYSPLHF
NA,NA,TRBJ1-1,TRBV7-2,TGTGCCAGCAGCTTACAGGTTGAAGCTTTCTTT,CASSLQVEAFF
NA,NA,TRBJ1-1,TRBV2,TGTGCCAGCAGGTTGGGGTCCAGAGGGTTTAACACTGAAGCTTTCTTT,CASRLGSRGFNTEAFF
NA,NA,TRBJ2-7,TRBV6-5,TGTGCCAGCAGGATTAGCGGTGCTACCTACGAGCAGTACTTC,CASRISGATYEQYF
once,TRBD1,TRBJ2-2,TRBV9,TGTGCCAGCAGCGTTTCAGGGGGCAACTTTATGTTTTTT,CASSVSGGNFMFF
NA,NA,TRBJ2-7,TRBV7-9,TGTGCCAGCAGCCCTGACAGATCCTACGAGCAGTACTTC,CASSPDRSYEQYF
NA,NA,TRBJ2-2,TRBV4-3,TGCGCCAGCAGCCAAGATCGACCTAGCACCGGGGAGCTGTTTTTT,CASSQDRPSTGELFF
NA,TRBD1,TRBJ1-2,TRBV6-5,TGTGCCAGCTCTAACAGGGGGCTTCATGGCTACACCTTC,CASSNRGLHGYTF
NA,NA,TRBJ2-5,TRBV15,TGTGCCACCAGCAGAGTACAGGGTATTGAAGAGACCCAGTACTTC,CATSRVQGIEETQYF
NA,TRBD1,TRBJ1-3,TRBV18,TGTGCCAGCTCACGGGACAGTGGAAACACCATATATTTT,CASSRDSGNTIYF
NA,TRBD2,TRBJ2-1,TRBV4-3,TGCGCCAGCAGCCAAGGCGGGGGGCCGAGCGATGAGCAGTTCTTC,CASSQGGGPSDEQFF
few,NA,TRBJ2-7,TRBV11-1,TGTGCCAGCAGCCCGGACAGGGAGGGTTACGAGCAGTACTTC,CASSPDREGYEQYF
NA,NA,TRBJ2-1,TRBV4-2,TGTGCCAGCAGCCTCCAAAGCGTCAGTGGGAGGTACAATGAGCAGTTCTTC,CASSLQSVSGRYNEQFF
medium-sized,TRBD1,TRBJ2-3,TRBV5-1,TGCGCCAGCAGCAAGACAGGGGGTGAAGGTGTTACGCAGTATTTT,CASSKTGGEGVTQYF
NA,TRBD2,TRBJ2-5,TRBV4-3,TGCGCCAGCAGCCAAGATATTAGCGGGGGGATAAACTCGATCCAAGAGACCCAGTACTTC,CASSQDISGGINSIQETQYF
once,NA,TRBJ2-5,TRBV6-5,TGTGCCAGCAGTTACTCGGGGGGGCGGGAGACCCAGTACTTC,CASSYSGGRETQYF
NA,TRBD1,TRBJ1-5,TRBV18,TGTGCCAGCTCACCACCGGCGTTCGACAGGGGGCATCAGCCCCAGCATTTT,CASSPPAFDRGHQPQHF
NA,TRBD2,TRBJ2-1,TRBV9,TGTGCCAGCAGCGTAGGACTAGCGATTGGTCGCTCCTACAATGAGCAGTTCTTC,CASSVGLAIGRSYNEQFF
NA,NA,TRBJ2-3,TRBV5-6,TGTGCCAGCAGCTTGGTTGAGTACCGAAGCACAGATACGCAGTATTTT,CASSLVEYRSTDTQYF
NA,NA,TRBJ2-5,TRBV12-5,TGTGCTAGTGGCCGGCAAGGGGAGACCCAGTACTTC,CASGRQGETQYF
NA,TRBD1,TRBJ2-7,TRBV6-5,TGTGCCAGCAGTTACCGGGACAGATCCTACGAGCAGTACTTC,CASSYRDRSYEQYF
NA,TRBD1,TRBJ1-1,TRBV28,TGTGCCAGCAGTTTCTGGGGGGACAGGGGGAGAAACACTGAAGCTTTCTTT,CASSFWGDRGRNTEAFF
NA,NA,TRBJ1-2,TRBV19,TGTGCCAGTAGTATAGATGGCAGGGGTGGCGGCTACACCTTC,CASSIDGRGGGYTF
NA,NA,TRBJ1-4,TRBV2,TGTGCCAGCAGTGATAACATGTCTTCTAATGAAAAACTGTTTTTT,CASSDNMSSNEKLFF
NA,NA,TRBJ2-7,TRBV7-2,TGTGCCAGCAGCTTGGCCCCCGGGACCTACGAGCAGTACTTC,CASSLAPGTYEQYF
NA,NA,TRBJ2-5,TRBV7-2,TGTGCCAGCAGCTTAGATGTTAGGCTAGTGGAGACCCAGTACTTC,CASSLDVRLVETQYF
NA,TRBD1,TRBJ1-1,TRBV28,TGTGCCAGCAGTTTTGGATCCGGGACAGGGCGAATTGGTACTGAAGCTTTCTTT,CASSFGSGTGRIGTEAFF